A selection of T cell receptor beta chains follows, all from one sample in a study of blood T cell repertoires in COVID-19. Method: immunoSEQ multiplex PCR; TCRdb's copy keeps in-frame clones and lacks some. The data show fewer than 450,000 clones, 87% seen once. Sequenced sample: peripheral blood. The receptor source for this set is a woman between 50 and 59 years old with COVID-19, enrolled during active disease. Both conserved end residues are part of each CDR3. The D gene is left open where the match is weak. Expanded clones get a size class; other rows say once, few or many, or leave the size out.

clone_size: few; d_call: TRBD1; j_call: TRBJ1-4; v_call: TRBV19; cdr3_aa: CASGDRVGEKLFF; cdr3_nt: TGTGCCAGTGGGGACAGGGTTGGGGAAAAACTGTTTTTT
clone_size: NA; d_call: TRBD1; j_call: TRBJ1-1; v_call: TRBV5-1; cdr3_aa: CASSFPTGVNTEAFF; cdr3_nt: TGCGCCAGCAGCTTCCCGACAGGGGTCAACACTGAAGCTTTCTTT
clone_size: once; d_call: TRBD1; j_call: TRBJ2-5; v_call: TRBV29-1; cdr3_aa: CSVARTDRVGTQYF; cdr3_nt: TGCAGCGTTGCCCGAACCGACAGGGTGGGGACCCAGTACTTC
clone_size: NA; d_call: NA; j_call: TRBJ1-1; v_call: TRBV19; cdr3_aa: CASTIRQGMPEAFF; cdr3_nt: TGTGCCAGTACCATTAGGCAGGGTATGCCTGAAGCTTTCTTT
clone_size: NA; d_call: NA; j_call: TRBJ2-1; v_call: TRBV7-2; cdr3_aa: CASSLIQREQFF; cdr3_nt: TGTGCCAGCAGCTTAATTCAGCGGGAGCAGTTCTTC
clone_size: NA; d_call: TRBD1; j_call: TRBJ1-2; v_call: TRBV2; cdr3_aa: CASSRTGNYGYTF; cdr3_nt: TGTGCCAGCAGCCGGACAGGCAACTATGGCTACACCTTC
clone_size: NA; d_call: NA; j_call: TRBJ2-3; v_call: TRBV4-3; cdr3_aa: CASSQEIRLLSGTDTQYF; cdr3_nt: TGCGCCAGCAGCCAAGAAATTCGACTCCTCTCCGGCACAGATACGCAGTATTTT
clone_size: few; d_call: NA; j_call: TRBJ1-1; v_call: TRBV11-2; cdr3_aa: CASSPGLGARTEAFF; cdr3_nt: TGTGCCAGCAGCCCTGGTTTGGGGGCGCGTACTGAAGCTTTCTTT
clone_size: NA; d_call: NA; j_call: TRBJ1-4; v_call: TRBV28; cdr3_aa: CASGAPATNEKLFF; cdr3_nt: TGTGCCAGCGGGGCCCCTGCAACTAATGAAAAACTGTTTTTT
clone_size: NA; d_call: TRBD1; j_call: TRBJ2-7; v_call: TRBV20-1; cdr3_aa: CSASRTLGTGAYEQYF; cdr3_nt: TGCAGTGCTAGTCGTACTTTGGGGACAGGGGCCTACGAGCAGTACTTC
clone_size: NA; d_call: TRBD1; j_call: TRBJ1-2; v_call: TRBV27; cdr3_aa: CASSPTGTGYGYTF; cdr3_nt: TGTGCCAGCAGTCCGACCGGGACAGGGTATGGCTACACCTTC
clone_size: NA; d_call: NA; j_call: TRBJ2-7; v_call: TRBV19; cdr3_aa: CASSILVHGYEQYF; cdr3_nt: TGTGCCAGTAGTATCCTAGTACACGGCTACGAGCAGTACTTC
clone_size: NA; d_call: NA; j_call: TRBJ2-7; v_call: TRBV6-1; cdr3_aa: CASSTSGSYEQYF; cdr3_nt: NA
clone_size: few; d_call: NA; j_call: TRBJ1-1; v_call: TRBV29-1; cdr3_aa: CSVDVSTEAFF; cdr3_nt: TGCAGCGTTGACGTCAGCACTGAAGCTTTCTTT
clone_size: NA; d_call: NA; j_call: TRBJ1-1; v_call: TRBV7-3; cdr3_aa: CASTEGGGTEAFF; cdr3_nt: TGTGCCAGCACCGAAGGGGGTGGGACTGAAGCTTTCTTT
clone_size: NA; d_call: NA; j_call: TRBJ2-2; v_call: TRBV6-4; cdr3_aa: CASSDSRGRTGELFF; cdr3_nt: TGTGCCAGCAGTGACTCGCGGGGGCGGACCGGGGAGCTGTTTTTT
clone_size: NA; d_call: TRBD1; j_call: TRBJ1-1; v_call: TRBV27; cdr3_aa: CASSLSRQGATEAFF; cdr3_nt: TGTGCCAGCAGTTTATCCCGACAGGGGGCCACTGAAGCTTTCTTT
clone_size: NA; d_call: NA; j_call: TRBJ2-1; v_call: TRBV19; cdr3_aa: CASSIGGQTYNEQFF; cdr3_nt: TGTGCCAGTAGTATTGGGGGACAAACCTACAATGAGCAGTTCTTC
clone_size: NA; d_call: NA; j_call: TRBJ2-2; v_call: TRBV11-3; cdr3_aa: CASSPGGSNGELFF; cdr3_nt: TGTGCCAGCAGCCCCGGAGGATCAAACGGGGAGCTGTTTTTT
clone_size: few; d_call: TRBD1; j_call: TRBJ2-7; v_call: TRBV10-2; cdr3_aa: CASTGQGLGQYF; cdr3_nt: TGCGCCAGCACAGGACAGGGCCTTGGGCAGTACTTC
clone_size: NA; d_call: TRBD1; j_call: TRBJ2-3; v_call: TRBV19; cdr3_aa: CASSIPGQGAGDTQYF; cdr3_nt: TGTGCCAGTAGTATCCCGGGACAGGGGGCCGGAGATACGCAGTATTTT
clone_size: NA; d_call: NA; j_call: TRBJ1-2; v_call: TRBV4-1; cdr3_aa: CASSPLGTSVRGYTF; cdr3_nt: TGCGCCAGCAGCCCTCTCGGGACATCAGTGCGTGGCTACACCTTC
clone_size: NA; d_call: TRBD1; j_call: TRBJ2-7; v_call: TRBV3-1/TRBV3-2; cdr3_aa: CASSQDGDRQTYEQYF; cdr3_nt: TGTGCCAGCAGCCAAGATGGGGACAGACAAACCTACGAGCAGTACTTC
clone_size: NA; d_call: NA; j_call: TRBJ1-1; v_call: TRBV7-9; cdr3_aa: CASTPASGGANTEAFF; cdr3_nt: TGTGCCAGCACACCGGCTTCGGGGGGGGCTAACACTGAAGCTTTCTTT
clone_size: NA; d_call: TRBD2; j_call: TRBJ2-1; v_call: TRBV7-3; cdr3_aa: CASSSGLAGGGEQFF; cdr3_nt: TGTGCCAGCAGCTCGGGACTAGCGGGAGGGGGTGAGCAGTTCTTC
clone_size: NA; d_call: TRBD2; j_call: TRBJ2-2; v_call: TRBV6-5; cdr3_aa: CASRGTSGSSVFF; cdr3_nt: TGTGCCAGCAGAGGGACTAGCGGGAGTAGTGTCTTTTTT
clone_size: NA; d_call: TRBD1; j_call: TRBJ1-5; v_call: TRBV6-1; cdr3_aa: CASSERGQGNQPQHF; cdr3_nt: TGTGCCAGCAGTGAAAGGGGACAGGGTAATCAGCCCCAGCATTTT
clone_size: NA; d_call: TRBD2; j_call: TRBJ2-2; v_call: TRBV27; cdr3_aa: CASSLDFGLAANTGELFF; cdr3_nt: TGTGCCAGCAGTTTAGATTTCGGACTAGCGGCAAACACCGGGGAGCTGTTTTTT
clone_size: NA; d_call: TRBD2; j_call: TRBJ2-5; v_call: TRBV7-2; cdr3_aa: CASSPGLAGPKKETQYF; cdr3_nt: TGTGCCAGCAGCCCAGGACTAGCGGGACCTAAAAAAGAGACCCAGTACTTC
clone_size: NA; d_call: NA; j_call: TRBJ1-2; v_call: TRBV21-1; cdr3_aa: CASILRFLGYTF; cdr3_nt: TGTGCCAGCATTTTGAGGTTTCTAGGCTACACCTTC
clone_size: NA; d_call: TRBD1; j_call: TRBJ1-1; v_call: TRBV6-5; cdr3_aa: CASTRQGNTEAFF; cdr3_nt: TGTGCCAGCACCCGACAGGGGAACACTGAAGCTTTCTTT
clone_size: once; d_call: NA; j_call: TRBJ2-5; v_call: TRBV18; cdr3_aa: CASSPHREETQYF; cdr3_nt: TGTGCCAGCTCACCTCACAGGGAAGAGACCCAGTACTTC
clone_size: NA; d_call: NA; j_call: TRBJ2-2; v_call: TRBV24-1; cdr3_aa: CATSAQGRTGELFF; cdr3_nt: TGTGCCACCAGTGCGCAGGGGCGGACCGGGGAGCTGTTTTTT
clone_size: NA; d_call: TRBD1; j_call: TRBJ2-1; v_call: TRBV5-1; cdr3_aa: CASGPDRGLYNEQFF; cdr3_nt: TGCGCCAGCGGTCCGGACAGGGGTCTCTACAATGAGCAGTTCTTC
clone_size: NA; d_call: TRBD2; j_call: TRBJ2-7; v_call: TRBV7-2; cdr3_aa: CASSPPSGGGREQYF; cdr3_nt: TGTGCCAGCAGTCCTCCCAGCGGGGGGGGGAGGGAGCAGTACTTC
clone_size: NA; d_call: TRBD2; j_call: TRBJ2-4; v_call: TRBV11-2; cdr3_aa: CASSLASGILNIQYF; cdr3_nt: TGTGCCAGCAGCCTGGCTAGCGGGATCTTGAACATTCAGTACTTC
clone_size: NA; d_call: NA; j_call: TRBJ1-5; v_call: TRBV12-3/TRBV12-4; cdr3_aa: CASGRDSDQPQHF; cdr3_nt: TGTGCCAGCGGGAGGGATTCAGATCAGCCCCAGCATTTT
clone_size: NA; d_call: NA; j_call: TRBJ1-2; v_call: TRBV6-1; cdr3_aa: CASSEVGRVEGYTF; cdr3_nt: TGTGCCAGCAGTGAAGTTGGCAGGGTGGAAGGCTACACCTTC
clone_size: NA; d_call: NA; j_call: TRBJ2-1; v_call: TRBV6-6; cdr3_aa: CASRRESSYNEQFF; cdr3_nt: TGTGCCAGCAGGCGAGAGAGCTCCTACAATGAGCAGTTCTTC
clone_size: NA; d_call: TRBD1; j_call: TRBJ2-3; v_call: TRBV27; cdr3_aa: CAAVLPGQGVSGGIDTQYF; cdr3_nt: TGTGCCGCCGTTTTACCGGGACAGGGGGTCTCGGGAGGGATTGATACGCAGTATTTT
clone_size: few; d_call: NA; j_call: TRBJ2-2; v_call: TRBV6-5; cdr3_aa: CASVRVTPNTGELFF; cdr3_nt: TGTGCCAGTGTTCGTGTGACACCGAACACCGGGGAGCTGTTTTTT
clone_size: NA; d_call: TRBD2; j_call: TRBJ2-1; v_call: TRBV23-1; cdr3_aa: CASSHREGGYNEQFF; cdr3_nt: TGCGCCAGCAGTCACCGGGAGGGTGGTTACAATGAGCAGTTCTTC
clone_size: NA; d_call: TRBD2; j_call: TRBJ2-2; v_call: TRBV7-3; cdr3_aa: CASSLRVAGTGELFF; cdr3_nt: TGTGCCAGCAGCTTACGGGTAGCGGGCACCGGGGAGCTGTTTTTT
clone_size: NA; d_call: TRBD2; j_call: TRBJ2-7; v_call: TRBV7-9; cdr3_aa: CASSETSGGAYEQYF; cdr3_nt: TGTGCCAGCAGCGAGACTAGCGGGGGTGCCTACGAGCAGTACTTC
clone_size: NA; d_call: NA; j_call: TRBJ2-1; v_call: TRBV5-4; cdr3_aa: CASSFDRSISYNEQFF; cdr3_nt: TGTGCCAGCAGTTTTGACAGATCGATCTCCTACAATGAGCAGTTCTTC
clone_size: NA; d_call: NA; j_call: TRBJ2-1; v_call: TRBV20-1; cdr3_aa: CSASYNTKQFF; cdr3_nt: TGCAGTGCTAGTTACAATACAAAGCAGTTCTTC
clone_size: NA; d_call: NA; j_call: TRBJ1-1; v_call: TRBV11-3; cdr3_aa: CASSLDLRTEAFF; cdr3_nt: TGTGCCAGCAGCTTAGATCTGCGCACTGAAGCTTTCTTT
clone_size: NA; d_call: TRBD1; j_call: TRBJ1-1; v_call: TRBV9; cdr3_aa: CASSTRTGGNTEAFF; cdr3_nt: TGTGCCAGCAGCACTCGGACAGGGGGGAACACTGAAGCTTTCTTT
clone_size: NA; d_call: TRBD1; j_call: TRBJ1-2; v_call: TRBV7-9; cdr3_aa: CASSLSWDRDYGYTF; cdr3_nt: TGTGCCAGCAGCTTATCCTGGGACAGGGACTATGGCTACACCTTC
clone_size: NA; d_call: TRBD1; j_call: TRBJ2-7; v_call: TRBV11-2; cdr3_aa: CASRTTGGGYEQYF; cdr3_nt: TGTGCCAGCAGGACGACAGGGGGCGGGTACGAGCAGTACTTC
clone_size: NA; d_call: NA; j_call: TRBJ1-1; v_call: TRBV9; cdr3_aa: CASSVSMNTEAFF; cdr3_nt: TGTGCCAGCAGCGTGAGCATGAACACTGAAGCTTTCTTT
clone_size: NA; d_call: TRBD2; j_call: TRBJ2-3; v_call: TRBV7-2; cdr3_aa: CASSLAPGLAGGGSADTQYF; cdr3_nt: TGTGCCAGCAGCTTAGCGCCCGGGCTAGCGGGAGGGGGGTCTGCAGATACGCAGTATTTT
clone_size: NA; d_call: NA; j_call: TRBJ2-5; v_call: TRBV11-2; cdr3_aa: CASSWATRETQYF; cdr3_nt: TGTGCCAGCAGCTGGGCCACAAGAGAGACCCAGTACTTC
clone_size: many; d_call: NA; j_call: TRBJ1-2; v_call: TRBV6-2/TRBV6-3; cdr3_aa: CASSTGGNGYTF; cdr3_nt: TGTGCCAGCAGTACAGGAGGGAATGGCTACACCTTC
clone_size: NA; d_call: TRBD1; j_call: TRBJ1-5; v_call: TRBV6-2/TRBV6-3; cdr3_aa: CASSYRRQGSQPQHF; cdr3_nt: TGTGCCAGCAGTTACCGTCGACAGGGTAGTCAGCCCCAGCATTTT
clone_size: NA; d_call: NA; j_call: TRBJ2-2; v_call: TRBV9; cdr3_aa: CASSVGDRFTGELFF; cdr3_nt: TGTGCCAGCAGCGTAGGAGACAGGTTCACCGGGGAGCTGTTTTTT
clone_size: NA; d_call: TRBD1; j_call: TRBJ1-5; v_call: TRBV4-1; cdr3_aa: CASSAGQGDQPQHF; cdr3_nt: TGCGCCAGCAGCGCGGGACAGGGAGATCAGCCCCAGCATTTT
clone_size: NA; d_call: TRBD2; j_call: TRBJ2-5; v_call: TRBV5-1; cdr3_aa: CASSFVAGGQETQYF; cdr3_nt: TGCGCCAGCAGCTTCGTAGCGGGAGGACAAGAGACCCAGTACTTC
clone_size: NA; d_call: TRBD2; j_call: TRBJ2-1; v_call: TRBV11-3; cdr3_aa: CASSERGLAGHNEQFF; cdr3_nt: TGTGCCAGCAGCGAGAGGGGACTAGCGGGTCACAATGAGCAGTTCTTC
clone_size: NA; d_call: NA; j_call: TRBJ1-1; v_call: TRBV6-6; cdr3_aa: CASSYGQGGTEAFF; cdr3_nt: TGTGCCAGCAGTTATGGGCAGGGAGGGACTGAAGCTTTCTTT